These T cell receptor beta chains were read from a single sample in a study of blood T cell repertoires in COVID-19. The assay was immunoSEQ multiplex PCR, and TCRdb's table has in-frame clones only and misses some. The sample contains some 62,000 clones, more than 80% of which appear only once. What was sequenced was peripheral blood. The receptor source for this set is a woman aged 55-75 years with COVID-19, enrolled during active disease. Each CDR3 is given with its conserved first and last residue. The D gene is left open where the match is weak. Clone size is given for some rows only: seen once, a few or many times, or a class if the clone is expanded.

TRBD2 TRBJ2-2 TRBV24-1 NA TGTGCCACCAGTGACCGACTAGCGGCCTACACCGGGGAGCTGTTTTTT CATSDRLAAYTGELFF
TRBD1 TRBJ1-2 TRBV6-2/TRBV6-3 few TGTGCCAGCAGTTACGAGGGGGCATATGGCTACACCTTC CASSYEGAYGYTF
NA TRBJ1-4 TRBV30 NA TGTGCCTGGAGTGTCAGGGTTTCCGAAAAACTGTTTTTT CAWSVRVSEKLFF
TRBD2 TRBJ2-1 TRBV6-6 NA TGTGCCAGCAGTCCTAGCGGGGGTTCCTACAATGAGCAGTTCTTC CASSPSGGSYNEQFF
NA TRBJ2-7 TRBV27 once TGTGCCAGCAGTTCGCCGGGGTACGAGCAGTACTTC CASSSPGYEQYF
TRBD2 TRBJ2-5 TRBV7-6 NA TGTGCCAGCAGCTTAAGCGGGAGGCAAGAGACCCAGTACTTC CASSLSGRQETQYF
NA TRBJ2-5 TRBV10-3 NA TGTGCCATCAGTGGGAGACAGCAAGAGACCCAGTACTTC CAISGRQQETQYF
NA TRBJ1-1 TRBV11-2 NA TGTGCCAGCAGCTTACAAAGGGGTTTGGGGGCTTTCTTT CASSLQRGLGAFF
TRBD1 TRBJ2-7 TRBV5-1 NA TGCGCCAGCAGCCCTTATCAGGGGGCTTCCTACGAGCAGTACTTC CASSPYQGASYEQYF
TRBD2 TRBJ2-1 TRBV11-1 NA TGTGCCAGCAGCTCCACAGCGGGAGGGACGAATGAGCAGTTCTTC CASSSTAGGTNEQFF
NA TRBJ1-2 TRBV3-1/TRBV3-2 NA TGTGCCAGCAGCCAACTCCCGACAGTCGGCTACACCTTC CASSQLPTVGYTF
TRBD2 TRBJ2-1 TRBV6-5 NA TGTGCCAGCACCCACGGGGGGGGCAGGGACAATGAGCAGTTCTTC CASTHGGGRDNEQFF
NA TRBJ2-5 TRBV7-2 NA TGTGCCAGCAGCTCGGACACGGGAGCAGAGACCCAGTACTTC CASSSDTGAETQYF
TRBD2 TRBJ2-7 TRBV5-4 NA TGTGCCAGCAGCTCCCGGGCGGGAGAGAACGAGCAGTACTTC CASSSRAGENEQYF
NA TRBJ1-1 TRBV30 NA TGTGCCTGGAGTCCTAACAGTGAAGCTTTCTTT CAWSPNSEAFF
NA TRBJ2-7 TRBV13 NA TGTGCCAGCGGGCTTGCGGGGTCCTACGAGCAGTACTTC CASGLAGSYEQYF
TRBD2 TRBJ2-2 TRBV5-1 NA TGCGCCAGCAGGAGGACTAGCACCGGGGAGCTGTTTTTT CASRRTSTGELFF
NA TRBJ2-6 TRBV24-1 NA TGTGCCACCAGTGATCCTGACAGGACTGGGGCCAACGTCCTGACTTTC CATSDPDRTGANVLTF
TRBD1 TRBJ1-1 TRBV30 NA TGTGCCTGGAGGACAGGGGGCGGCACTGAAGCTTTCTTT CAWRTGGGTEAFF
NA TRBJ1-2 TRBV7-8 NA TGTGCCAGCAGCTTAGCTGGGGGCCCGCACGGCTACACCTTC CASSLAGGPHGYTF
NA TRBJ1-2 TRBV6-5 NA TGTGCCAGCAGACGTCGACAGGTCTATGGCTACACCTTC CASRRRQVYGYTF
NA TRBJ1-2 TRBV3-1/TRBV3-2 NA TGTGCCAGCAGCCTCTTGGCGGGAGGGGACTATGGCTACACCTTC CASSLLAGGDYGYTF
NA TRBJ1-1 TRBV18 NA TGTGCCAGCTCATCCTACGGAGGGGTAGAAGCTTTCTTT CASSSYGGVEAFF